This T cell receptor (beta chain) was obtained from a study of Graves' ophthalmopathy and Graves' hyperthyroidism. RNA transcripts yielded amplified TCR beta CDR3 regions. The workflow started with a first-round RT-PCR run with HTBI primers and then moved on to a second-round multiplex PCR. Using its own MiXCR run on the multiplex PCR reads, TCRdb lists one record per CDR3 protein. The sample holds roughly 420,000 distinct CDR3 sequences, around 20% seen once. The CDR3 is 16 residues long. Germline V gene lookup returns CDR1 SGHRS and CDR2 YFSETQ. After removal of 0 bases from V and 6 bases from J, the junction contained 10 bases not matched to a gene. In this sample, this clonotype turned up many times.

The gene calls are TRBV5-1 and TRBJ2-7, with TRBD2 matching 9 bases. The material sequenced was peripheral blood. The source is a woman aged 18-29 years with stable Graves' hyperthyroidism. The CDR3 DNA is TGCGCCAGCAGCTTGGGCCGGTTACTAGCGGGTTCCGAGCAGTACTTC. As protein: CASSLGRLLAGSEQYF.